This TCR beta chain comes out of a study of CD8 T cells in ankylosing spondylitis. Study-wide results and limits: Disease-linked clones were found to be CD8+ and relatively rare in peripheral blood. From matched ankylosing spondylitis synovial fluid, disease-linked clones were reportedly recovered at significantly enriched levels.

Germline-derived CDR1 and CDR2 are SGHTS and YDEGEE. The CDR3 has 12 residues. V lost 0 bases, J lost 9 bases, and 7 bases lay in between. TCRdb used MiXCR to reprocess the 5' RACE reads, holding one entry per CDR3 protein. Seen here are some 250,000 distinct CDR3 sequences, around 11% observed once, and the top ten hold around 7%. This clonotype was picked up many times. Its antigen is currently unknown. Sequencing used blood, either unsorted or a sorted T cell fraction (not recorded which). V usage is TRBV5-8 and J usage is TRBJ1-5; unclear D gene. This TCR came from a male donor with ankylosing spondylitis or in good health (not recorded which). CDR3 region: CASSLVGRPQHF. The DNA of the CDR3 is TGTGCCAGCAGCTTGGTGGGTCGGCCCCAGCATTTT.